A single sample gave rise to the 31 T cell receptor beta chains below, sequenced in a study of identical twins listed by TCRdb under 2016. Libraries were built with 5' RACE. The reads were generated on an Illumina HiSeq 2000. TCRdb reworked the public reads: Q25 trimming with fastp, MiXCR clone assembly, productive beta chains retained. When rows share a CDR3 protein, they turn into one entry using the most common DNA and genes. The sample contains about 300,000 distinct CDR3 sequences, 9% to 15% of them found a single time. The ten largest account for approximately 7.6% of the sample. This same sample was also taken into another study, of yellow fever vaccine responses in identical twins.

The sample consisted of CD8+ T cells sorted from blood. The receptor set was obtained from a young woman in good health.

The chain couples TRBV27 to TRBJ2-7, with a tentative D call TRBD2 (5 bases). CDR1 and CDR2 from the germline V gene are MNHEY and SMNVEV (reference sequence). CDR3 length: 13 amino acids. V lost 8 bases and J lost 6, with 17 bases in between. The CDR3 sequence: CASSVRLAGEQYF. CDR3 DNA sequence: TGTGCCAGCTCGGTCCGGCTAGCTGGCGAGCAGTACTTC.

This clonotype appeared a few times. The V gene is TRBV15, the J gene TRBJ2-1, with 8 bases matching TRBD1. The germline gives CDR1 LNHNV, CDR2 YYDKDF (reference sequence). Trimming took 4 bases from V and 7 from J; bases not matched to a gene: 9. The CDR3 runs 15 residues. CDR3 bases: TGTGCCACCAGCAAAGACAGGGGCCCTTGGAATGAGCAGTTCTTC. Translating it yields CATSKDRGPWNEQFF.

V and J are TRBV11-2 and TRBJ2-7; a weak D match, TRBD2 (6 bases). V was pared by 5 bases and J by 3 bases, with 11 bases between. The CDR3 runs 13 residues. Germline CDR1 reads SGHAT; CDR2 reads FQNNGV. This CDR3 reads CASSPARGYEQYV. The CDR3 DNA reads as TGTGCCAGCAGCCCAGCGCGGGGCTACGAGCAGTACGTC.

V gene TRBV7-7 combines with J gene TRBJ2-1; D gene uncertain. Trimming stripped 5 bases from V and 13 bases from J, with 18 bases between. Per germline, CDR1 SSHAT and CDR2 FNYEAQ (reference sequence). This CDR3 is 13 amino acids long. The CDR3 sequence is CASSQTVDRKQFF. CDR3 coding DNA: TGTGCCAGCAGCCAGACTGTGGATCGGAAACAGTTCTTC.

CDR3 sequence reads: CASTLPGSRGTEAFF. In DNA form, the CDR3 reads TGTGCCAGCACCCTGCCGGGGAGCCGGGGCACTGAAGCTTTCTTT. V is TRBV28 and J is TRBJ1-1, with D hard to call. Trimming left V 7 bases short and J 4 bases short, with 19 bases between. Germline CDR1 MDHEN, CDR2 SYDVKM. The CDR3 spans 15 residues.

This clonotype was observed a handful of times. The chain recombines TRBV20-1 with TRBJ1-1; 8 bases are shared with TRBD1. V dropped 6 bases and J dropped 7; count of bases not matched to a gene: 7. Germline values: CDR1 DFQATT, CDR2 SNEGSKA (reference sequence). There are 12 residues in the CDR3. For the CDR3, the DNA is TGCAGTGCCGGGACAGGTGAATATGAAGCTTTCTTT. This sequence encodes CSAGTGEYEAFF.

This clonotype was recorded a few times. The chain joins TRBV5-1 to TRBJ2-7; TRBD1 agrees at 8 bases. Trimming at V came to 4 bases and at J to 6 bases, leaving 9 bases not matched to a gene. CDR1 SGHRS and CDR2 YFSETQ come from the germline V gene. This CDR3 is built from 14 residues. This chain's CDR3 is CASSTWTGSGEQYF. The CDR3 bases are TGCGCCAGCAGCACCTGGACAGGGTCTGGCGAGCAGTACTTC.

This rearrangement joins TRBV13 to TRBJ2-7; D remains unclear. Germline V CDR1 and CDR2: PRHDT, FYEKMQ (reference sequence). Trimming left V 0 bases short and J 3 bases short, with 6 bases between. This CDR3 is built from 13 residues. CDR3 sequence: CASSLGRIYEQYF. In DNA, the CDR3 is TGTGCCAGCAGCTTAGGACGGATCTACGAGCAGTACTTC.

This sequence joins TRBV15 and TRBJ2-2, with 8 bases identical to TRBD2. The CDR3 runs to 15 residues. CDR1 and CDR2 (germline): LNHNV, YYDKDF (reference sequence). The V gene end was trimmed by 7 bases and the J gene end by 0 bases; junction bases not matched to a gene: 4. The CDR3 region is CATMRGGPNTGELFF. The DNA for the CDR3 is TGTGCCACCATGCGCGGGGGGCCGAACACCGGGGAGCTGTTTTTT.

This clonotype was seen a few times. This CDR3 reads CASSLSSGTTAYEQFF. The CDR3 DNA reads TGTGCCAGCAGTTTAAGCTCCGGGACTACTGCCTATGAGCAGTTCTTC. This chain joins TRBV12-3 or TRBV12-4 and TRBJ2-1, with 7 nucleotides matching TRBD2. J was trimmed by 8 bases and V by 2 bases; bases with no gene match: 12. CDR3 length: 16 amino acids.

The chain combines TRBV9 with TRBJ2-7; TRBD1 matches at 9 bases. The CDR3 totals 13 residues. V lost 4 bases to trimming and J lost 6 bases; unmatched junction nucleotides: 5. CDR1 is SGDLS, CDR2 YYNGEE, per germline. The CDR3 here is CASSYRTGVEQYF. CDR3 nucleotide sequence: TGTGCCAGCAGCTATCGGACAGGGGTCGAGCAGTACTTC.

V gene TRBV7-9 combines with J gene TRBJ1-4, with D unresolved. The CDR3 has 15 amino acids. Germline assignment: CDR1 SEHNR and CDR2 FQNEAQ (reference sequence). Trimming removed 3 bases from V and 5 bases from J, with 13 bases in between. The DNA for the CDR3 is TGTGCCAGCAGCTTTGAAGACACCCGGAATGAAAAACTGTTTTTT. It translates to CASSFEDTRNEKLFF.

A few counts support this clonotype. The chain links TRBV28 to TRBJ2-2; possibly TRBD1 for D (6 bases). CDR1 and CDR2 (germline): MDHEN, SYDVKM. The CDR3 extends over 12 amino acids. Trimming removed 7 bases from V and 5 bases from J, with 8 bases in between. The CDR3 nucleotides read TGTGCCAGCAAGCAGGGGACCGGGGAGCTGTTTTTT. The encoded protein is CASKQGTGELFF.

This clonotype was counted only a few times. The genes are TRBV2 and TRBJ2-5; D remains ambiguous. The CDR3 covers 13 residues. The germline V gene has CDR1 SNHLY and CDR2 FYNNEI. Trimming left V 3 bases short and J 2 bases short, with 7 bases between. Here the CDR3 DNA reads TGTGCCAGCAGTGATCCTAGGCAAGAGACCCAGTACTTC. Protein product: CASSDPRQETQYF. Using reference TRBV2 and TRBJ2-5 for the parts outside the CDR3, the full variable domain is EPEVTQTPSHQVTQMGQEVILRCVPISNHLYFYWYRQILGQKVEFLVSFYNNEISEKSEIFDDQFSVERPDGSNFTLKIRSTKLEDSAMYFCASSDPRQETQYFGPGTRLLVL.

This clonotype was detected only a few times. This chain links TRBV11-2 with TRBJ1-1, with unresolved D. The V end lost 1 base, the J end lost 4 bases, and 10 bases lay between the germline ends. This CDR3 contains 14 residues. CDR1 SGHAT and CDR2 FQNNGV come from the germline V gene. The CDR3 sequence: CASSLGGLVTEAFF. The CDR3 DNA is TGTGCCAGCAGCTTAGGAGGTTTAGTCACTGAAGCTTTCTTT.

This clonotype has only a few counts. The chain employs TRBV5-4 and TRBJ1-5, with a possible D match to TRBD1 (5 bases). The V and J ends lost 0 bases and 0 bases respectively, with 19 bases between them. The CDR3 runs 19 residues. Germline CDR1 is SGHNT and CDR2 is YYREEE (reference sequence). CDR3: CASSLAPTREADSNQPQHF. As DNA, the CDR3 is TGTGCCAGCAGCTTGGCCCCGACCAGGGAGGCGGATAGCAATCAGCCCCAGCATTTT.

The chain combines TRBV6-5 with TRBJ2-7, with D hard to call. The CDR3 runs 14 residues. Germline CDR1 and CDR2: MNHEY and SVGAGI. Trimming pared 0 bases from V and 3 bases from J, leaving 9 bases between. The CDR3 DNA reads TGTGCCAGCAGTTACTCCGACGGAGTCTACGAGCAGTACTTC. The encoded protein is CASSYSDGVYEQYF.

This clonotype was seen repeatedly, ten times or more. The chain links TRBV7-9 to TRBJ2-7; a weak D match, TRBD1 (6 bases). Trimming removed 7 bases at V and 4 bases at J, with 14 bases between. The CDR3 length is 13 residues. Germline V lookup: CDR1 SEHNR, CDR2 FQNEAQ (reference sequence). Written as DNA, the CDR3 is TGTGCCAGCAATGGTGGGGGCCAATACGAGCAGTACGTC. Translation: CASNGGGQYEQYV.

The chain couples TRBV5-6 to TRBJ2-3; D perhaps matches TRBD2 (5 bases). Trimming took off 4 bases at V and 8 bases at J, with 11 bases between the two ends. The CDR3 extends over 12 amino acids. CDR1 is SGHDT and CDR2 is YYEEEE in the germline V gene. In DNA, the CDR3 is TGTGCCAGCAGCCTCGGACTGGGTACGCAGTATTTT. Protein: CASSLGLGTQYF. Variable domain in full (rest from reference TRBV5-6 and TRBJ2-3): DAGVTQSPTHLIKTRGQQVTLRCSPKSGHDTVSWYQQALGQGPQFIFQYYEEEERQRGNFPDRFSGHQFPNYSSELNVNALLLGDSALYLCASSLGLGTQYFGPGTRLTVL.

V gene TRBV28 combines with J gene TRBJ2-2, with 7 bases matching TRBD1. Germline loops: CDR1 MDHEN, CDR2 SYDVKM. The CDR3 runs to 15 residues. The ends lost 8 bases at V and 4 bases at J; junction bases unmatched: 10. The CDR3 region has the DNA TGTGCCAGCCGCCGACAGGGACGGAGCACCGGGGAGCTGTTTTTT. It translates to CASRRQGRSTGELFF.

This clonotype was picked up a small number of times. The CDR3 DNA reads as TGTGCCAGCAGCCTAAAGCCTGGGACTGACTCCTACGAGCAGTACTTC. Translated: CASSLKPGTDSYEQYF. The V and J genes are TRBV27 and TRBJ2-7; tentative D call: TRBD2 (6 bases). The CDR3 spans 16 residues. In germline, CDR1 is MNHEY, CDR2 SMNVEV (reference sequence). The germline V and J ends were trimmed by 6 bases and 0 bases, with 18 bases remaining between them.

This clonotype appeared a few times. The chain couples TRBV27 to TRBJ2-3, with 13 bases matching TRBD2. This CDR3 has 15 amino acids. The germline CDR1 and CDR2 sequences are MNHEY and SMNVEV (reference sequence). Unmatched junction bases numbered 5, after V lost 5 bases and J lost 6 bases. As DNA, the CDR3 is TGTGCCAGCAGTGAAGGGACTAGCGGGGCGGATACGCAGTATTTT. It translates to CASSEGTSGADTQYF.

This sequence joins TRBV9 and TRBJ2-7; D gene unclear. This CDR3 is 15 amino acids long. Germline values: CDR1 SGDLS, CDR2 YYNGEE. The V end was cut by 0 bases, the J end by 2 bases, with 12 bases between. In nucleotides, the CDR3 is TGTGCCAGCAGCGTAGCGGCTATTCCAACCTACGAGCAGTACTTC. It yields the protein CASSVAAIPTYEQYF. Filled out from reference TRBV9 and TRBJ2-7, the complete variable domain reads DSGVTQTPKHLITATGQRVTLRCSPRSGDLSVYWYQQSLDQGLQFLIQYYNGEERAKGNILERFSAQQFPDLHSELNLSSLELGDSALYFCASSVAAIPTYEQYFGPGTRLTVT.

The sample holds a few counts of this clonotype. The rearrangement uses TRBV13 and TRBJ1-1, with 7 bases lining up with TRBD1. The CDR3 contains 14 residues. With V trimmed by 6 bases and J by 1 base, 5 bases remained unmatched. Germline loops: CDR1 PRHDT, CDR2 FYEKMQ (reference sequence). The CDR3 region is CASSPGGPNTEAFF. The CDR3 nucleotides read TGTGCCAGCAGTCCAGGGGGACCGAACACTGAAGCTTTCTTT.

This clonotype was detected many times. This chain uses TRBV10-2 with TRBJ1-2; D remains ambiguous. Germline loops: CDR1 WSHSY, CDR2 SAAADI. The CDR3 is 13 amino acids. Trimming stripped 6 bases from V and 4 bases from J, with 12 bases between. This chain's CDR3 is CASRRTPGYGYTF. DNA for the CDR3: TGCGCCAGCAGGAGGACCCCAGGCTATGGCTACACCTTC.

This clonotype showed up many times. CDR3 coding DNA: TGCGCCAGCAGCCAAGTAGTCACGGCCGAGCAGTACGTC. Translated: CASSQVVTAEQYV. The chain uses TRBV4-1 and TRBJ2-7, with D unresolved. CDR1 is MGHRA and CDR2 is YSYEKL in the germline V gene. V was trimmed by 1 base and J by 6 bases, leaving 10 bases between them. CDR3 length: 13 amino acids.

This clonotype was counted a few times. V gene TRBV7-8 combines with J gene TRBJ2-1; D possibly uses TRBD1 or TRBD2 (6 bases each). Germline values: CDR1 SGHVS, CDR2 FQNEAQ. The germline V and J ends were trimmed by 5 bases and 9 bases, with 14 bases remaining between them. This CDR3 is built from 13 residues. CDR3 loop: CASSPGAHGEQFF. As DNA, the CDR3 is TGTGCCAGCAGCCCGGGGGCCCACGGTGAGCAGTTCTTC.

The chain combines TRBV7-8 with TRBJ1-4; 7 positions agree with TRBD1. This CDR3 has 14 residues. Germline CDR1 is SGHVS and CDR2 is FQNEAQ. V lost 5 bases and J lost 6; bases outside the gene matches: 6. CDR3 nucleotide sequence: TGTGCCAGCAGCCAGACAGGGTGGGATGAAAAACTGTTTTTT. Protein: CASSQTGWDEKLFF. Full variable domain (rest looked up from reference TRBV7-8 and TRBJ1-4): GAGVSQSPRYKVAKRGQDVALRCDPISGHVSLFWYQQALGQGPEFLTYFQNEAQLDKSGLPSDRFFAERPEGSVSTLKIQRTQQEDSAVYLCASSQTGWDEKLFFGSGTQLSVL.

To note about this clonotype: At one end, the junction sequence differs from germline, possibly due to a read error. The CDR3 nucleotides are TGTGCCACCAGCAGGGACAGGGTAGGATCACTCCTCCACTTT. Translated: CATSRDRVGSLLHF. The chain has TRBV15 and TRBJ1-6; TRBD1 matches at 8 bases. This CDR3 region has 14 residues. Germline CDR1 LNHNV, CDR2 YYDKDF (reference sequence).

This clonotype has a handful of counts. The rearrangement joins TRBV20-1 to TRBJ1-1, with D uncertain. In germline, CDR1 is DFQATT, CDR2 SNEGSKA (reference sequence). V lost 6 bases, J lost 0 bases, and 11 bases lay in between. The CDR3 consists of 13 residues. The CDR3 coding sequence is TGCAGTGCGCGGCTGGGAATGAACACTGAAGCTTTCTTT. Translation gives CSARLGMNTEAFF.

This chain links TRBV28 with TRBJ2-1; the D call may be TRBD1 or TRBD2 (6 bases each). The CDR3 sequence is 15 residues long. In germline, CDR1 is MDHEN, CDR2 SYDVKM. With 4 bases removed from V and 1 base from J, the gap between germline ends came to 11 bases. CDR3 DNA: TGTGCCAGCAGTTCTCGGGGGCTATCCTACAATGAGCAGTTCTTC. Protein: CASSSRGLSYNEQFF.